The next 27 T cell receptor beta chains were all read from a single sample in a study of blood T cell repertoires in COVID-19. Generated by immunoSEQ multiplex PCR, the TCRdb table keeps only in-frame clones and is missing some. The data hold fewer than 300,000 clones, with approximately 90% observed a single time. The source material was PBMCs or T cells enriched from blood (not recorded which). Receptors originate from a woman aged 40 to 49 with acute COVID-19.

The CDR3 DNA reads TGCGCCAGCAGCCTAGGACTCACACGGGTGACTGAAGCTTTCTTT. Translated, it gives CASSLGLTRVTEAFF. This chain connects TRBV5-1 to TRBJ1-1; D not resolved. Per germline, CDR1 SGHRS and CDR2 YFSETQ. There are 15 residues in the CDR3. V was pared by 4 bases and J by 5 bases, with 18 bases between.

This clone has only a few counts. The gene calls are TRBV5-4 and TRBJ1-2; TRBD1 aligns across 7 bases. This CDR3 is built from 15 residues. Germline CDR1 is SGHNT and CDR2 is YYREEE (reference sequence). With 3 bases clipped from V and 4 bases from J, the junction kept 9 bases outside the gene matches. CDR3 in amino acids: CASSSPIQGSYGYTF. The CDR3 bases are TGTGCCAGCAGCTCACCGATACAGGGGAGCTATGGCTACACCTTC.

J is TRBJ1-4 and V is TRBV19; TRBD1 aligns across 7 bases. The J segment lost 0 bases and the V segment lost 4 bases, leaving 5 bases of the junction unmatched. The germline CDR1 and CDR2 sequences are LNHDA and SQIVND (reference sequence). There are 16 residues in the CDR3. CDR3 region: CASSTGGSSTNEKLFF. The CDR3 DNA reads as TGTGCCAGTAGTACAGGGGGAAGCTCAACTAATGAAAAACTGTTTTTT.

This chain links TRBV27 with TRBJ1-2; no clear D gene. There are 14 residues in the CDR3. Trimming stripped 5 bases from V and 6 bases from J, with 16 bases between. Germline values: CDR1 MNHEY, CDR2 SMNVEV (reference sequence). The CDR3 DNA is TGTGCCAGCAGTGCAAGACCCACGAGGGATGGCTACACCTTC. Translated, it gives CASSARPTRDGYTF.

This chain connects TRBV7-2 to TRBJ2-7, with D perhaps matching TRBD2 (6 bases). CDR1 is SGHTA and CDR2 is FQGNSA in the germline V gene. V gave up 4 bases and J gave up 2 bases, with 15 bases separating them. The CDR3 is 15 residues long. CDR3 coding DNA: TGTGCCAGCAGCTCCAACCTAGCGCCCACCTACGAGCAGTACTTC. It is translated as CASSSNLAPTYEQYF.

For this clone: A junction boundary mismatches the germline segment, possibly from a read error. The chain recombines TRBV5-5 with TRBJ1-2, with 7 bases fitting TRBD1. The CDR3 totals 15 residues. Per germline, CDR1 SGHKS and CDR2 YYEKEE (reference sequence). The DNA for the CDR3 is TGTGCCAGCAGTTTGGGGGGGACAGCTTCTTATGGCTACACCTTC. It codes for CASSLGGTASYGYTF.

The rearrangement uses TRBV6-2 or TRBV6-3 and TRBJ2-1; TRBD2 matches 7 bases. The V gene end was trimmed by 6 bases and the J gene end by 8 bases; junction bases not matched to a gene: 19. Looked up from germline, CDR1 is MNHEY and CDR2 is SVGEGT. CDR3 length: 17 residues. CDR3 residues: CASSRYRLAGSLDEQFF. As DNA, the CDR3 is TGTGCCAGCAGCCGTTACCGACTAGCCGGGTCTCTCGATGAGCAGTTCTTC.

The CDR3 loop is CASSSTSGSYNEQFF. In DNA, the CDR3 is TGTGCCAGCAGCTCGACTAGCGGGAGCTACAATGAGCAGTTCTTC. The rearrangement uses TRBV21-1 and TRBJ2-1; TRBD2, the D gene given by the table, was not confirmed from the DNA. TRBV21-1 is designated a pseudogene. The CDR3 loop spans 15 amino acids.

This clone was recorded once. The chain combines TRBV12-5 with TRBJ1-1; 9 bases agree with TRBD1. The CDR3 is 15 residues long. With 1 base clipped from V and 5 bases from J, the junction kept 5 bases outside the gene matches. Germline-derived CDR1 and CDR2 are LGHNT and FRNRAP. The DNA for the CDR3 is TGTGCTAGTGGTTTGGACAGGGGGCCCGGTACTGAAGCTTTCTTT. It yields the protein CASGLDRGPGTEAFF.

The chain recombines TRBV4-3 with TRBJ2-1, with TRBD1 matching 7 bases. V lost 0 bases and J lost 5; bases outside the gene matches: 1. Germline assignment: CDR1 LGHNA and CDR2 YSLEER. This CDR3 spans 14 amino acids. CDR3 amino acids: CASSQETGDNEQFF. In DNA, the CDR3 is TGCGCCAGCAGCCAAGAAACAGGGGACAATGAGCAGTTCTTC.

The J gene is TRBJ1-1, the V gene TRBV2; no clear D gene. From germline, CDR1 is SNHLY and CDR2 FYNNEI. V lost 3 bases and J lost 2, with 10 bases in between. The CDR3 length is 14 residues. The CDR3 region is CASSDKHKNTEAFF. Written as DNA, the CDR3 is TGTGCCAGCAGTGACAAACACAAAAACACTGAAGCTTTCTTT. Full variable domain (remainder filled in from reference TRBV2 and TRBJ1-1): EPEVTQTPSHQVTQMGQEVILRCVPISNHLYFYWYRQILGQKVEFLVSFYNNEISEKSEIFDDQFSVERPDGSNFTLKIRSTKLEDSAMYFCASSDKHKNTEAFFGQGTRLTVV.

The gene calls are TRBV10-2 and TRBJ2-5, with 8 bases identical to TRBD2. The CDR3 totals 12 residues. J gave up 3 bases and V 6 bases, and 0 bases lay outside the gene matches. Germline V CDR1 and CDR2: WSHSY, SAAADI. CDR3 coding DNA: TGCGCCAGCAGGACTAGCGAAGAGACCCAGTACTTC. Translated, it gives CASRTSEETQYF.

The chain combines TRBV24-1 with TRBJ2-1; 9 bases agree with TRBD2. The CDR3 sequence is 16 residues long. CDR1 and CDR2 from the germline V gene are KGHDR and SFDVKD. The junction had 9 bases not matched to a gene; V was cut back by 3 bases and J by 7 bases. The CDR3 reads CATSDPWRLAGNEQFF. CDR3 sequence (DNA): TGTGCCACCAGTGATCCCTGGAGGCTAGCGGGAAATGAGCAGTTCTTC.

This CDR3 reads CASALASQETQYF. The CDR3 bases are TGTGCCAGCGCCTTGGCCAGCCAAGAGACCCAGTACTTC. The chain links TRBV7-2 to TRBJ2-5; D gene ambiguous. The V gene lost 8 bases and the J gene lost 1 base, with 11 bases spanning the gap. This CDR3 contains 13 residues. Germline V gives CDR1 SGHTA, CDR2 FQGNSA.

The chain recombines TRBV5-6 with TRBJ1-2; TRBD1 agrees at 10 bases. The CDR3 length is 14 residues. J lost 7 bases, V lost 4 bases, and 7 bases had no gene match. CDR1 and CDR2 (germline): SGHDT, YYEEEE. The CDR3 DNA sequence: TGTGCCAGCAGCCGGGGACAGGGGATGTCTGGCTACACCTTC. Translation: CASSRGQGMSGYTF.

The chain recombines TRBV6-5 with TRBJ2-5; D may be TRBD1 (5 bases). The CDR3 has 15 amino acids. Germline V gene sequence: CDR1 MNHEY, CDR2 SVGAGI. With 5 bases removed from V and 1 base from J, the gap between germline ends came to 14 bases. CDR3 sequence (DNA): TGTGCCAGCAGTAAGGGGTTTCAGAGCCAAGAGACCCAGTACTTC. Amino acid sequence: CASSKGFQSQETQYF.

This clone was observed once. This chain joins TRBV2 and TRBJ1-3; D possibly corresponds to TRBD1 (6 bases). The ends were cut back, 4 bases at V and 3 bases at J, with 7 bases in the middle. There are 13 residues in the CDR3. The germline CDR1 and CDR2 sequences are SNHLY and FYNNEI. In nucleotides, the CDR3 is TGTGCCAGCAGTGGGGACATTGGAAACACCATATATTTT. Its translation is CASSGDIGNTIYF. Full variable domain (outside the CDR3, taken from reference TRBV2 and TRBJ1-3): EPEVTQTPSHQVTQMGQEVILRCVPISNHLYFYWYRQILGQKVEFLVSFYNNEISEKSEIFDDQFSVERPDGSNFTLKIRSTKLEDSAMYFCASSGDIGNTIYFGEGSWLTVV.

V is TRBV19 and J is TRBJ2-4; weak D call: TRBD2 (5 bases). Germline V gene sequence: CDR1 LNHDA, CDR2 SQIVND (reference sequence). The CDR3 length is 13 residues. V shed 7 bases and J shed 0 bases, with 7 bases lying between them. The CDR3 DNA reads as TGTGCCAGTAACGAGGGAGCCAAAAACATTCAGTACTTC. Translated, it gives CASNEGAKNIQYF. Based on the CDR3 plus reference TRBV19 and TRBJ2-4, the full variable domain is DGGITQSPKYLFRKEGQNVTLSCEQNLNHDAMYWYRQDPGQGLRLIYYSQIVNDFQKGDIAEGYSVSREKKESFPLTVTSAQKNPTAFYLCASNEGAKNIQYFGAGTRLSVL.

The rearrangement uses TRBV3-1 (or the pseudogene TRBV3-2) and TRBJ2-1, with 12 bases fitting TRBD1. Per the germline V gene, CDR1 is LGHDT and CDR2 is YNNKEL (reference sequence). The CDR3 has 15 residues. V was clipped by 4 bases and J by 8 bases; unmatched bases: 6. DNA of the CDR3: TGTGCCAGCAGCCGAGGGACAGGGGGCGGGTATGAGCAGTTCTTC. Its protein is CASSRGTGGGYEQFF.

About this clone itself: Distinct nucleotide sequences in the sample also encode this CDR3. The gene calls are TRBV3-1 (or the pseudogene TRBV3-2) and TRBJ1-6, with 7 nucleotides matching TRBD1. From germline, CDR1 is LGHDT and CDR2 YNNKEL (reference sequence). Losses at the gene ends were 3 bases for V and 7 bases for J; bases not matched to a gene: 6. This CDR3 has 15 residues. The CDR3 nucleotides read TGTGCCAGCAGCCAGGGGGACAGCTCAAATTCACCCCTCCACTTT. Translating gives CASSQGDSSNSPLHF.

The gene calls are TRBV6-1 and TRBJ1-1; 8 bases are shared with TRBD1. This CDR3 has 16 amino acids. CDR1 is MNHNS, CDR2 SASEGT, per germline. The junction had 13 bases not matched to a gene; V was cut back by 2 bases and J by 8 bases. The chain's CDR3 is CASSETATGGRKEAFF. The CDR3 DNA follows: TGTGCCAGCAGTGAAACAGCTACAGGGGGACGGAAGGAAGCTTTCTTT.

A single count supports this clone. The gene calls are TRBV15 and TRBJ1-1; the D gene is possibly TRBD1 (5 bases). Looked up from germline, CDR1 is LNHNV and CDR2 is YYDKDF (reference sequence). This CDR3 is 13 amino acids long. Trimming removed 4 bases from V and 5 bases from J, with 11 bases in between. This CDR3 is CATSMGGGTEAFF. CDR3 nucleotides: TGTGCCACCAGCATGGGTGGGGGGACTGAAGCTTTCTTT.

There are a few counts of this clone. The chain links TRBV7-8 to TRBJ2-1, with TRBD2 matching over 7 bases. Trimming at V came to 5 bases and at J to 10 bases, leaving 8 bases not matched to a gene. This CDR3 contains 13 residues. CDR1 is SGHVS, CDR2 FQNEAQ, per germline. The CDR3 nucleotides read TGTGCCAGCAGCCCCGGGACTATCCCCGAGCAGTTCTTC. Translating gives CASSPGTIPEQFF. The full variable domain, in which reference TRBV7-8 and TRBJ2-1 provide the parts outside the CDR3, is GAGVSQSPRYKVAKRGQDVALRCDPISGHVSLFWYQQALGQGPEFLTYFQNEAQLDKSGLPSDRFFAERPEGSVSTLKIQRTQQEDSAVYLCASSPGTIPEQFFGPGTRLTVL.

This clone was observed a handful of times. The gene calls are TRBV5-4 and TRBJ2-2, with D possibly matching TRBD2 (7 bases). The CDR3 is 15 amino acids. V was cut by 1 base and J by 6 bases, with 13 bases left in between. CDR1 and CDR2 (germline): SGHNT, YYREEE (reference sequence). This CDR3 reads CASSLRGGAAGELFF. The CDR3 bases are TGTGCCAGCAGCTTGAGAGGGGGGGCCGCCGGGGAGCTGTTTTTT. The full variable domain, with the rest looked up from reference TRBV5-4 and TRBJ2-2, is ETGVTQSPTHLIKTRGQQVTLRCSSQSGHNTVSWYQQALGQGPQFIFQYYREEENGRGNFPPRFSGLQFPNYSSELNVNALELDDSALYLCASSLRGGAAGELFFGEGSRLTVL.

The V call is TRBV27, the J call TRBJ2-7, with TRBD2 matching 8 bases. CDR1 and CDR2 (germline): MNHEY, SMNVEV (reference sequence). The V and J ends lost 6 bases and 0 bases, in that order; junction bases with no gene match: 7. The CDR3 sequence is 15 residues long. The chain's CDR3 is CASRQTGTSSYEQYF. DNA for the CDR3: TGTGCCAGCAGGCAAACCGGGACTAGCTCCTACGAGCAGTACTTC.

CDR3 in amino acids: CASRRETGMNEKLFF. The DNA for the CDR3 is TGTGCCAGCAGAAGGGAGACAGGGATGAATGAAAAACTGTTTTTT. The chain recombines TRBV2 with TRBJ1-4; 7 nucleotides agree with TRBD1. The J segment lost 5 bases and the V segment lost 6 bases, leaving 9 bases of the junction unmatched. The germline gives CDR1 SNHLY, CDR2 FYNNEI. This CDR3 contains 15 residues.

The chain is built from TRBV10-1 and TRBJ1-5; 10 bases fit TRBD1. Losses at the gene ends were 6 bases for V and 1 base for J; bases not matched to a gene: 15. Germline loops: CDR1 WNHNN, CDR2 SYGVQD (reference sequence). The CDR3 consists of 19 residues. Here the CDR3 reads CASRKTGGNRTWSNQPQHF. The CDR3 DNA sequence: TGCGCCAGCAGGAAGACAGGGGGCAATCGGACTTGGAGCAATCAGCCCCAGCATTTT.